This entry lists 3 T cell receptor beta chains sequenced from one sample in a study of shared clonotypes between healthy human individuals. Some clones are missing from TCRdb's copy, which holds only in-frame ones; the method was immunoSEQ multiplex PCR. The profile shows about 730,000 clones, around 70% of them singletons. The sequenced sample was memory CD4+ T cells sorted from blood. Sample subset: CD45RA-negative fraction. Every receptor here comes from a woman in her twenties or thirties in good health.

The rearrangement links TRBV5-6 to TRBJ2-5, with 8 bases aligning to TRBD2. Per the germline V gene, CDR1 is SGHDT and CDR2 is YYEEEE. CDR3 size: 15 residues. The trim removed 1 base at V and 1 base at J, leaving 3 bases unmatched. CDR3 in amino acids: CASSLWAGGQETQYF. The CDR3 nucleotides are TGTGCCAGCAGCTTGTGGGCGGGAGGCCAAGAGACCCAGTACTTC.

In nucleotides, the CDR3 is TGTGCCAGCAGGAGACTAGCGGGAGGAGAGACCCAGTACTTC. It specifies CASRRLAGGETQYF. This rearrangement joins TRBV6-1 to TRBJ2-5; 13 bases align to TRBD2. V was clipped by 6 bases and J by 4 bases; unmatched bases: 2. The germline V gene has CDR1 MNHNS and CDR2 SASEGT. The CDR3 has 14 residues.

The chain uses TRBV14 and TRBJ2-3, with D unresolved. The CDR3 is 15 amino acids. The ends were cut back, 1 base at V and 3 bases at J, with 11 bases in the middle. Germline CDR1 SGHDN, CDR2 FVKESK. In nucleotides, the CDR3 is TGTGCCAGCAGCCAAGTGGTAATCGTAACAGATACGCAGTATTTT. Encoded protein: CASSQVVIVTDTQYF.